What follows are 18 T cell receptor beta chains derived from one specimen sequenced in a study (dated by TCRdb to about 2015). Tregs were isolated as CD4+CD25+CD127-/low cells. The library relied on 5' RACE. Sequencing took place on an Illumina MiSeq. TCRdb trimmed the raw reads at Q25, called clones with MiXCR and kept productive beta chains. Each CDR3 protein appears once, grouped with its most common genes and DNA. The sample table contains approximately 10,000 distinct CDR3 sequences; only one count was recorded for more than 20% of them. About 3.2% of the sample is held by the ten biggest clonotypes. The material sequenced was Tregs sorted from blood. All receptors derive from a female donor with breast cancer.

The rearrangement links TRBV11-2 to TRBJ2-3; D is uncertain. CDR1 and CDR2 (germline): SGHAT, FQNNGV. This CDR3 spans 14 amino acids. V was trimmed by 6 bases and J by 0 bases, leaving 10 bases between them. CDR3 loop: CASSLLSSTDTQYF. The CDR3 DNA reads as TGTGCCAGCAGTCTCCTTAGCAGCACAGATACGCAGTATTTT.

This clonotype was counted many times. This chain links TRBV4-1 with TRBJ2-7; D may match TRBD1 or TRBD2 (5 bases each). The V gene lost 6 bases and the J gene lost 6 bases, with 12 bases spanning the gap. Germline V gene sequence: CDR1 MGHRA, CDR2 YSYEKL. This CDR3 comprises 12 residues. The CDR3 bases are TGCGCCAGCAGGGACTCGAGGGGCGAGCAGTACTTC. This translates into CASRDSRGEQYF.

This clonotype was seen repeatedly, ten times or more. The chain recombines TRBV12-3 or TRBV12-4 with TRBJ2-3, with a possible D match to TRBD2 (7 bases). V was clipped by 2 bases and J by 5 bases, with 11 bases between them. The CDR3 is 14 residues long. CDR3: CASSLSGEGDTQYF. The DNA of the CDR3 is TGTGCCAGCAGTTTATCAGGGGAGGGAGATACGCAGTATTTT.

This clonotype showed up many times. The chain carries TRBV30 and TRBJ2-1; the D is unclear. V lost 3 bases and J 16 bases, leaving 16 bases between the germline ends. The germline CDR1 and CDR2 sequences are GTSNPN and SVGIG (reference sequence). The CDR3 totals 11 residues. The CDR3 bases are TGTGCCTGGAGATGGGCCCAATGGAGTTTCTTC. Translation gives CAWRWAQWSFF.

There are many counts of this clonotype. The gene calls are TRBV7-6 and TRBJ2-1, with 12 bases fitting TRBD1. From germline, CDR1 is SGHVS and CDR2 FNYEAQ. The CDR3 sequence is 17 residues long. Trimming took 3 bases from V and 7 from J; bases not matched to a gene: 10. As DNA, the CDR3 is TGTGCCAGCAGCTTGCCCCGTCCGGGACAGGGGGCAAATGAGCAGTTCTTC. Protein: CASSLPRPGQGANEQFF.

This chain uses TRBV6-1 with TRBJ2-7; 10 bases fit TRBD2. This CDR3 spans 14 amino acids. V dropped 2 bases and J dropped 4; count of bases not matched to a gene: 2. Looked up from germline, CDR1 is MNHNS and CDR2 is SASEGT. CDR3 loop: CASSELAGVYEQYF. CDR3 nucleotide sequence: TGTGCCAGCAGTGAACTAGCGGGAGTGTACGAGCAGTACTTC.

The J gene is TRBJ2-1, the V gene TRBV9; perhaps D is TRBD1 or TRBD2 (5 bases each). There are 13 residues in the CDR3. Germline CDR1 and CDR2: SGDLS and YYNGEE. The ends were cut back, 1 base at V and 9 bases at J, with 11 bases in the middle. CDR3: CASSVYGAAEQFF. CDR3 DNA: TGTGCCAGCAGCGTATACGGGGCGGCTGAGCAGTTCTTC.

This clonotype occurred a few times. This sequence joins TRBV15 and TRBJ1-1; D unclear. Trimming cost V 5 bases and J 7 bases, with 17 bases left between them. The CDR3 contains 14 residues. Germline CDR1 LNHNV, CDR2 YYDKDF (reference sequence). CDR3 bases: TGTGCCACCAGCCCCGGAGGAGGGCAGGTTGAAGCTTTCTTT. Translation: CATSPGGGQVEAFF. Using reference TRBV15 and TRBJ1-1 for the parts outside the CDR3, the full variable domain is DAMVIQNPRYQVTQFGKPVTLSCSQTLNHNVMYWYQQKSSQAPKLLFHYYDKDFNNEADTPDNFQSRRPNTSFCFLDIRSPGLGDTAMYLCATSPGGGQVEAFFGQGTRLTVV.

This clonotype has a count of ten or more. J is TRBJ2-3 and V is TRBV20-1; a weak D match, TRBD2 (6 bases). V lost 1 base, J lost 4 bases, and 12 bases lay in between. Germline CDR1 and CDR2: DFQATT and SNEGSKA (reference sequence). The CDR3 extends over 14 amino acids. The CDR3 loop is CSARGGTSSDTQYF. CDR3 DNA: TGCAGTGCTAGAGGCGGGACGTCTTCAGATACGCAGTATTTT.

By its share, this clonotype is medium-sized. This sequence joins TRBV3-1 and TRBJ2-7, with 11 bases aligning to TRBD2. J gave up 6 bases and V 3 bases, and 1 base lay outside the gene matches. This CDR3 has 13 residues. Germline assignment: CDR1 LGHDT and CDR2 YNNKEL (reference sequence). CDR3 sequence: CASSQGTSGEQYF. CDR3 in DNA: TGTGCCAGCAGCCAGGGGACTAGCGGCGAGCAGTACTTC.

This clonotype was seen many times. The chain couples TRBV12-3 or TRBV12-4 to TRBJ2-6; D is undetermined. V was shortened by 5 bases and J by 5 bases, with 7 bases between the two germline ends. The CDR3 spans 13 residues. The CDR3 DNA reads as TGTGCCAGCAGTCAGTCGTGGGCCAACGTCCTGACTTTC. Its translation is CASSQSWANVLTF.

The chain uses TRBV6-1 and TRBJ2-1; TRBD2 agrees at 9 bases. The J segment lost 10 bases and the V segment lost 7 bases, leaving 5 bases of the junction unmatched. CDR1 is MNHNS and CDR2 is SASEGT in the germline V gene. The CDR3 is made up of 12 amino acids. The CDR3 sequence: CASKGTSREQFF. DNA of the CDR3: TGTGCCAGCAAGGGGACTAGCAGAGAGCAGTTCTTC.

By its share, this clonotype is medium-sized. The gene calls are TRBV9 and TRBJ1-3; maybe TRBD1 (5 bases). Trimming pared 0 bases from V and 3 bases from J, leaving 10 bases between. CDR3 length: 15 amino acids. The germline gives CDR1 SGDLS, CDR2 YYNGEE. CDR3 loop: CASSVGSRVGNTIYF. The CDR3 nucleotides read TGTGCCAGCAGCGTAGGCAGCAGGGTTGGAAACACCATATATTTT.

The chain employs TRBV5-5 and TRBJ2-2; D may match TRBD1 or TRBD2 (5 bases each). The V gene lost 3 bases and the J gene lost 1 base, with 10 bases spanning the gap. CDR3 length: 15 amino acids. Germline assignment: CDR1 SGHKS and CDR2 YYEKEE (reference sequence). CDR3 residues: CASSSGPLNTGELFF. The CDR3 bases are TGTGCCAGCAGCTCGGGACCGTTGAACACCGGGGAGCTGTTTTTT.

V and J are TRBV6-5 and TRBJ2-3; D is ambiguous. Germline V gene lookup returns CDR1 MNHEY and CDR2 SVGAGI. With 2 bases removed from V and 4 bases from J, the gap between germline ends came to 7 bases. CDR3 length: 13 residues. Written as DNA, the CDR3 is TGTGCCAGCAGTTACAGGGTTTCAGATACGCAGTATTTT. As protein: CASSYRVSDTQYF.

This clonotype was detected ten times or more. The genes are TRBV2 and TRBJ1-2, with D possibly matching TRBD1 (5 bases). The CDR3 is made up of 12 amino acids. The V gene's germline CDR1 is SNHLY and CDR2 FYNNEI. V was clipped by 4 bases and J by 4 bases, with 7 bases between them. In DNA form, the CDR3 reads TGTGCCAGCAGTGCAGGGCTCTATGGCTACACCTTC. The encoded protein is CASSAGLYGYTF.

Concerning this clonotype itself: At one of its ends the junction is not consistent with the germline gene, which may arise from a read error. J is TRBJ2-3 and V is TRBV20-1, with TRBD2 matching over 12 bases. Germline V CDR1 and CDR2: DFQATT, SNEGSKA (reference sequence). This CDR3 has 16 residues. Written as DNA, the CDR3 is TGCAGTGCCGCCCTAGCGGGAGGGCCTGGAGCAGATACGCAGTACTTT. Translated: CSAALAGGPGADTQYF.

Judged by abundance, this clonotype is medium-sized. The rearrangement uses TRBV29-1 and TRBJ2-1; 14 bases are a match to TRBD2. V was pared by 6 bases and J by 0 bases, with 7 bases of the junction left unmatched. Germline CDR1 and CDR2: SQVTM and ANQGSEA. The CDR3 length is 17 residues. The CDR3 sequence: CSVGGLAGATSYNEQFF. DNA of the CDR3: TGCAGCGTCGGGGGACTAGCGGGAGCGACCTCCTACAATGAGCAGTTCTTC.